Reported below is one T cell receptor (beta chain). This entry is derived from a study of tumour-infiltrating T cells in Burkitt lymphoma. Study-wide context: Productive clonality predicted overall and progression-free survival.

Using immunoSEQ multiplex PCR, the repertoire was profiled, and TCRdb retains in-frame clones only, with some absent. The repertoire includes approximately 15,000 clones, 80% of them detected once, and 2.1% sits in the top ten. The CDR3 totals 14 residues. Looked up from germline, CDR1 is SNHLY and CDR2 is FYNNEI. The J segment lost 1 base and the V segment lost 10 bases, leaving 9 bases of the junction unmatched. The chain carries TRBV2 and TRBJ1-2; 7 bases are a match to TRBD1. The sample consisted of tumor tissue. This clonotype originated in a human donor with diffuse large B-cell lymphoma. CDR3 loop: CATHLGDSNYGYTF. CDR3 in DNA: TGTGCCACCCATCTCGGGGACAGTAACTATGGCTACACCTTC.